This T cell receptor beta chain was sequenced for a study of beta chain features in type 1 diabetes. The germline V gene encodes CDR1 MNHEY and CDR2 SVGAGI. This CDR3 has 14 amino acids. Unmatched junction bases numbered 7, after V lost 5 bases and J lost 4 bases. Heparinised blood was drawn once per donor, averaging about 116 mL. Reverse transcribing all isolated RNA meant expressed TCRB transcripts were sequenced. Sequencing used immunoSEQ multiplex PCR; TCRdb keeps in-frame clones, though not all of them. The data contain approximately 110,000 clones, 30% to 50% of them singletons. This clone has only a few counts.

Source material: stem cell memory CD4+ T cells from blood. The gene calls are TRBV6-5 and TRBJ1-1, with TRBD1 matching 7 bases. This sequence originates from a woman aged 18-30 years in good health. The CDR3 region has the DNA TGTGCCAGCAGTCCGACAGGGAAGGGCACTGAAGCTTTCTTT. As protein: CASSPTGKGTEAFF.